This is a list of T cell receptor beta chains from one sample in a study of Ad26.COV2.S vaccination and SARS-CoV-2 variants. Sequencing used immunoSEQ multiplex PCR; TCRdb keeps in-frame clones, though not all of them. The table includes approximately 350,000 clones, about four fifths detected once. This specimen was peripheral blood, taken in a trial of Ad26.COV2.S vaccine versus placebo. The receptors were gathered from a person aged 18-65 years who received the Ad26.COV2.S COVID-19 vaccine or a placebo. The conserved cysteine and the conserved F or W are not part of the CDR3 here.

TRBJ1-1,TRBV5-3,ARSFSKERRTEAF
TRBJ2-3,TRBV2,ASSTDRGRNTQY
TRBJ2-5,TRBV4-1,ASSPGVAGVRETQY
TRBJ1-2,TRBV6-5,ASRGTGVGGYT
TRBJ2-3,TRBV7-8,ASTFRRDRSTDTQY
TRBJ2-4,TRBV27,ASTPGPAKNIQY
TRBJ2-1,TRBV4-3,ASSQDYWGFSEQF
TRBJ2-1,TRBV13,ASSSTGTSGSNEQF
TRBJ2-7,TRBV28,ASSWDSLSYEQY
TRBJ2-7,TRBV28,ASSLEYEQY
TRBJ1-1,TRBV7-9,ASSINTEAF
TRBJ1-6,TRBV27,ASSLSANSPLH
TRBJ1-4,TRBV7-9,ASSHRGGTNEKLF
TRBJ2-1,TRBV19,ASNLRGREGLRWQF
TRBJ2-5,TRBV4-2,ASSLSDSGGETQY
TRBJ2-7,TRBV3-1/TRBV3-2,ASSRDSFSYEQY
TRBJ1-3,TRBV6-6,ASRGDESSGNTIY
TRBJ2-1,TRBV4-2,ASSLGQGSSYNEQF
TRBJ2-5,TRBV19,ASSGQLQETQY
TRBJ1-2,TRBV2,ASSPGTRGYT
TRBJ1-1,TRBV30,AWRRGTEAF
TRBJ2-7,TRBV4-1,ASSQAGDEQY
TRBJ2-5,TRBV4-3,ASSQAEAGVGETQY
TRBJ1-4,TRBV5-4,ASSLDRDREGNEKLF
TRBJ1-1,TRBV4-1,ASSTTSRTSF
TRBJ1-1,TRBV4-2,ASRGDTEAF
TRBJ2-1,TRBV3-1/TRBV3-2,ASSPTRPLAGGGYNEQF
TRBJ1-6,TRBV18,ASSPESSYNSPLH
TRBJ1-5,TRBV7-2,ASSSGGLLSNQPQH
TRBJ2-3,TRBV9,ASSVGASGGGTDTQY
TRBJ1-1,TRBV7-9,ASSLRGPRTEAF
TRBJ2-2,TRBV4-2,ASSPPMAGGTAGELF
TRBJ1-2,TRBV30,AWSGDTNYGYT
TRBJ2-2,TRBV19,ASSIESRTDFYTGELF
TRBJ1-2,TRBV7-9,ASSAPWFYGYT
TRBJ2-1,TRBV29-1,TLASDYNEQF
TRBJ1-5,TRBV19,ASNGEFSNQPQH
TRBJ2-3,TRBV5-1,ASRGLARTDTQY
TRBJ2-7,TRBV6-5,ASSYYSAAVYEQY
TRBJ2-7,TRBV15,ATSRDREDEQY
TRBJ2-5,TRBV7-2,ASSLYFRGGETQY
TRBJ2-3,TRBV19,ASSIGLSGGTDTQY
TRBJ1-1,TRBV13,ASRQLLGGGNTEAF
TRBJ2-1,TRBV5-1,ASSLGPRDEQF
TRBJ1-2,TRBV2,ASSVLQGLFT
TRBJ2-5,TRBV2,AIRLAGGRETQY